Here is one T cell receptor (beta chain) with its context. Its target is unknown. Germline trimming cut 6 bases from V and 5 bases from J; bases unmatched to any gene: 8. The CDR3 has 15 residues. Germline CDR1 SGHVS, CDR2 FQNEAQ. Primers for the PCR totalled 60 Vbeta and 13 Jbeta. Some clones are missing from TCRdb's copy, which holds only in-frame ones; the method was immunoSEQ multiplex PCR. The profile covers some 200,000 clones, with roughly 68% appearing a single time and 2.5% to 3% taken by the ten largest. The data stem from a study of cytomegalovirus exposure and HLA in healthy donors. Overall study results and limits: In presence/absence analyses, roughly uniform sequencing depth across donors was assumed. The study recorded 150 to 200 TCR beta chains that were cytomegalovirus-associated. In terms of immune exposure information, only CMV serostatus was available.

Sequencing used PBMCs. The TCR originated in a middle-aged man in good health and CMV-seropositive. The chain uses TRBV7-8 and TRBJ2-1; 9 bases map to TRBD1. CDR3 residues: CASRTRDRADNEQFF. The CDR3 coding sequence is TGTGCCAGCAGAACCCGGGACAGGGCCGACAATGAGCAGTTCTTC.